One and the same sample provided the 23 T cell receptor beta chains below, sequenced in a study of CD8+ T cells in alopecia areata. RNA was extracted and reverse transcribed into cDNA as the sequencing template. Using immunoSEQ multiplex PCR, the repertoire was profiled, and TCRdb retains in-frame clones only, with some absent. The sample records around 270,000 clones, 58% being singletons. The treatment was: oral pan-JAK inhibitor, 5-10 mg twice daily. Specimen: CD4+ T cells sorted from blood, collected at week 24, from a patient treated with tofacitinib. The receptors derive from a human donor with alopecia areata.

V usage is TRBV27 and J usage is TRBJ2-3; perhaps D is TRBD1 or TRBD2 (5 bases each). The CDR3 runs to 14 residues. V lost 6 bases to trimming and J lost 1 base, with 11 bases between them. Germline CDR1 is MNHEY and CDR2 is SMNVEV (reference sequence). CDR3 bases: TGTGCCAGCAGGAGGGACCCTCGCACAGATACGCAGTATTTT. This encodes CASRRDPRTDTQYF.

The chain couples TRBV7-2 to TRBJ1-1, with unresolved D. Germline V gene data show CDR1 as SGHTA and CDR2 as FQGNSA. This CDR3 has 14 amino acids. Trimming removed 0 bases at V and 11 bases at J, with 16 bases between. CDR3 region: CASSLAPPVGMAFF. The CDR3 nucleotides read TGTGCCAGCAGCTTAGCCCCCCCAGTGGGAATGGCTTTCTTT. The variable domain in full, completed from reference TRBV7-2 and TRBJ1-1, reads GAGVSQSPSNKVTEKGKDVELRCDPISGHTALYWYRQSLGQGLEFLIYFQGNSAPDKSGLPSDRFSAERTGGSVSTLTIQRTQQEDSAVYLCASSLAPPVGMAFFGQGTRLTVV.

This chain joins TRBV29-1 and TRBJ2-3; 8 bases are a match to TRBD1. The germline gives CDR1 SQVTM, CDR2 ANQGSEA. The CDR3 contains 13 residues. With 4 bases clipped from V and 6 bases from J, the junction kept 6 bases outside the gene matches. The CDR3 loop is CSVGQGAIDTQYF. Written as DNA, the CDR3 is TGCAGCGTTGGTCAGGGGGCAATCGATACGCAGTATTTT.

This clone has just a few counts. V and J are TRBV30 and TRBJ2-7; D perhaps matches TRBD2 (6 bases). The germline CDR1 and CDR2 sequences are GTSNPN and SVGIG (reference sequence). This CDR3 is 13 amino acids long. With 3 bases removed from V and 6 bases from J, the gap between germline ends came to 15 bases. The CDR3 nucleotides read TGTGCCTGGAGCGGGGACTCCGCTACCGAGCAGTACTTC. Translated, it gives CAWSGDSATEQYF.

The chain carries TRBV5-1 and TRBJ2-7, with a possible D match to TRBD1 (5 bases). The CDR3 has 14 amino acids. Germline-derived CDR1 and CDR2 are SGHRS and YFSETQ. The V end was cut by 4 bases, the J end by 5 bases, with 16 bases between. The CDR3 bases are TGCGCCAGCAGCCCTCAGGGTCCTCCGGACGAGCAGTACTTC. It yields the protein CASSPQGPPDEQYF.

The CDR3 DNA sequence: TGTGCCAGCTCACCACCCCAGGGACAGGGGAACCAAGAGACCCAGTACTTC. This sequence encodes CASSPPQGQGNQETQYF. The chain combines TRBV18 with TRBJ2-5, with 10 bases fitting TRBD1. The V and J ends lost 0 bases and 0 bases, in that order; junction bases with no gene match: 4. CDR1 is KGHSH and CDR2 is LQKENI in the germline V gene. The CDR3 loop spans 17 amino acids. The variable domain in full, completed from reference TRBV18 and TRBJ2-5, reads NAGVMQNPRHLVRRRGQEARLRCSPMKGHSHVYWYRQLPEEGLKFMVYLQKENIIDESGMPKERFSAEFPKEGPSILRIQQVVRGDSAAYFCASSPPQGQGNQETQYFGPGTRLLVL.

The chain couples TRBV5-6 to TRBJ2-1, with TRBD1 matching over 7 bases. V was clipped by 7 bases and J by 6 bases; unmatched bases: 13. The CDR3 covers 15 residues. In germline, CDR1 is SGHDT, CDR2 YYEEEE. For the CDR3, the DNA is TGTGCCAGCCTGCGTTGGGACAGAAAAACCAATGAGCAGTTCTTC. Amino acid sequence: CASLRWDRKTNEQFF. The whole variable domain, filled in from reference TRBV5-6 and TRBJ2-1, reads DAGVTQSPTHLIKTRGQQVTLRCSPKSGHDTVSWYQQALGQGPQFIFQYYEEEERQRGNFPDRFSGHQFPNYSSELNVNALLLGDSALYLCASLRWDRKTNEQFFGPGTRLTVL.

The chain employs TRBV2 and TRBJ2-1, with 8 bases identical to TRBD2. The CDR3 is 15 amino acids. Germline trimming cut 6 bases from V and 2 bases from J; bases unmatched to any gene: 6. In germline, CDR1 is SNHLY, CDR2 FYNNEI. The CDR3 protein is CASRAGTRAYNEQFF. The DNA for the CDR3 is TGTGCCAGCAGGGCCGGGACTAGGGCCTACAATGAGCAGTTCTTC.

This clone was counted only a few times. The chain couples TRBV30 to TRBJ2-1, with 8 bases fitting TRBD1. Germline lookup yields CDR1 GTSNPN and CDR2 SVGIG (reference sequence). This CDR3 contains 13 residues. Germline trimming cut 5 bases from V and 8 bases from J; bases unmatched to any gene: 8. The CDR3 nucleotides read TGTGCCTGGGCGGACAGGGTGGCGTATGAGCAGTTCTTC. Translation gives CAWADRVAYEQFF.

The rearrangement uses TRBV27 and TRBJ2-3; 8 bases fit TRBD2. V lost 3 bases and J lost 6; bases outside the gene matches: 8. Germline CDR1 and CDR2: MNHEY and SMNVEV (reference sequence). This CDR3 spans 15 amino acids. Here the CDR3 reads CASSLVRTSMDTQYF. The CDR3 DNA reads TGTGCCAGCAGTTTGGTCCGGACTAGCATGGATACGCAGTATTTT.

The chain carries TRBV7-6 and TRBJ1-1, with 7 positions matching TRBD1. Germline V gene lookup returns CDR1 SGHVS and CDR2 FNYEAQ. V lost 1 base to trimming and J lost 4 bases; unmatched junction nucleotides: 0. The CDR3 covers 13 residues. CDR3 coding DNA: TGTGCCAGCAGCTTAGGGGACAGCACTGAAGCTTTCTTT. Translation gives CASSLGDSTEAFF.

This clone was observed once. This chain uses TRBV7-9 with TRBJ1-1; 7 nucleotides agree with TRBD1. CDR3 length equals 13 residues. The germline CDR1 and CDR2 sequences are SEHNR and FQNEAQ (reference sequence). V lost 4 bases to trimming and J lost 4 bases; unmatched junction nucleotides: 3. CDR3 residues: CASSSPGGTEAFF. Here the CDR3 DNA reads TGTGCCAGCAGCTCCCCAGGGGGCACTGAAGCTTTCTTT.

This clone was seen once. The rearrangement joins TRBV9 to TRBJ2-3, with TRBD2 matching over 8 bases. Unmatched junction bases numbered 5, after V lost 0 bases and J lost 2 bases. The CDR3 has 16 amino acids. Germline lookup yields CDR1 SGDLS and CDR2 YYNGEE. The CDR3 region is CASSVEAGASTDTQYF. CDR3 coding DNA: TGTGCCAGCAGCGTAGAAGCGGGGGCGTCCACAGATACGCAGTATTTT.

The chain has TRBV5-1 and TRBJ2-7; maybe TRBD2 (5 bases). The V and J ends lost 4 bases and 7 bases respectively, with 15 bases between them. CDR3 size: 13 residues. Looked up from germline, CDR1 is SGHRS and CDR2 is YFSETQ. This chain's CDR3 is CASSVHSGREQYF. CDR3 DNA sequence: TGCGCCAGCAGCGTCCACAGCGGCCGAGAGCAGTACTTC.

This clone was seen a handful of times. The rearrangement joins TRBV29-1 to TRBJ2-3; D uncertain. The CDR3 has 10 amino acids. V shed 7 bases and J shed 2 bases, with 4 bases lying between them. The V gene's germline CDR1 is SQVTM and CDR2 ANQGSEA. CDR3 region: CSAHTDTQYF. The CDR3, as DNA: TGCAGCGCGCACACAGATACGCAGTATTTT.

The DNA for the CDR3 is TGTGCCAGCAGTTCCCCGGGACAGAGGGAAAAACTGTTTTTT. It is translated as CASSSPGQREKLFF. The chain recombines TRBV6-5 with TRBJ1-4, with 7 bases identical to TRBD1. This CDR3 region has 14 residues. Trimming cost V 4 bases and J 8 bases; bases outside gene matches: 7. CDR1 and CDR2 from the germline V gene are MNHEY and SVGAGI.

This clone appeared once. The V and J genes are TRBV27 and TRBJ2-5, with 8 bases fitting TRBD1. After removal of 2 bases from V and 5 bases from J, the junction contained 7 bases not matched to a gene. CDR1 and CDR2 (germline): MNHEY, SMNVEV (reference sequence). The CDR3 has 15 amino acids. The CDR3 loop reads CASSLQGARGETQYF. The CDR3 DNA reads TGTGCCAGCAGTTTACAGGGGGCAAGGGGGGAGACCCAGTACTTC.

V usage is TRBV12-5 and J usage is TRBJ1-2; D call uncertain. Germline V CDR1 and CDR2: LGHNT, FRNRAP. This CDR3 has 14 residues. Trimming took off 0 bases at V and 3 bases at J, with 8 bases between the two ends. The CDR3 loop is CASGLVPGDYGYTF. Written as DNA, the CDR3 is TGTGCTAGTGGTTTGGTACCGGGTGACTATGGCTACACCTTC. Using reference TRBV12-5 and TRBJ1-2 for the parts outside the CDR3, the full variable domain is DARVTQTPRHKVTEMGQEVTMRCQPILGHNTVFWYRQTMMQGLELLAYFRNRAPLDDSGMPKDRFSAEMPDATLATLKIQPSEPRDSAVYFCASGLVPGDYGYTFGSGTRLTVV.

The gene calls are TRBV20-1 and TRBJ1-2; D gene unclear. Trimming left V 5 bases short and J 4 bases short, with 5 bases between. The CDR3 is 10 amino acids. The V gene's germline CDR1 is DFQATT and CDR2 SNEGSKA (reference sequence). The CDR3 sequence is CSAYAYGYTF. The DNA of the CDR3 is TGCAGTGCTTACGCCTATGGCTACACCTTC.

This clone was seen once. J is TRBJ1-1 and V is TRBV12-5; D perhaps matches TRBD1 (6 bases). This CDR3 comprises 15 residues. V lost 5 bases and J 8 bases, leaving 21 bases between the germline ends. Germline CDR1 is LGHNT and CDR2 is FRNRAP. This chain's CDR3 is CASGPPRGVATEAFF. Here the CDR3 DNA reads TGTGCTAGTGGTCCCCCCAGGGGAGTGGCGACGGAAGCTTTCTTT.

In its sample, this clone was seen a few times. This sequence joins TRBV5-6 and TRBJ1-4; D is possibly TRBD1 (5 bases). Trimming cost V 5 bases and J 12 bases, with 11 bases left between them. Germline V gene data show CDR1 as SGHDT and CDR2 as YYEEEE. CDR3 length equals 11 residues. For the CDR3, the DNA is TGTGCCAGCAGTCGGGACCGTCAACTGTTTTTT. Translated, it gives CASSRDRQLFF.

As to this clone: One junction end does not reproduce the germline sequence, and a read error may be involved. The chain has TRBV7-7 and TRBJ1-1; D is perhaps TRBD1 (5 bases). Germline assignment: CDR1 SSHAT and CDR2 FNYEAQ (reference sequence). The CDR3 contains 13 residues. CDR3 coding DNA: TGTGCTAGCAGCGCCACAGGGAACACTGAAGCTTTCTTT. This encodes CASSATGNTEAFF.

V and J are TRBV2 and TRBJ1-6; 10 bases agree with TRBD1. With 9 bases clipped from V and 0 bases from J, the junction kept 5 bases outside the gene matches. The CDR3 runs 16 residues. Germline-derived CDR1 and CDR2 are SNHLY and FYNNEI. In nucleotides, the CDR3 is TGTGCCAGTTTCCGGGACAGGGGCTCCTATAATTCACCCCTCCACTTT. Amino acids: CASFRDRGSYNSPLHF.